In this sample, the clone carrying this T cell receptor (beta chain) turned up once. Antigen unknown. It was autoimmune disease history or systemic immunosuppression that excluded patients. This record comes from a study of OX40 agonist ivuxolimab in advanced cancers. At the level of the study: In this cohort, patients received ivuxolimab, an agonistic anti-OX40 (CD134) antibody. One patient with hepatocellular carcinoma and two with cutaneous melanoma, three in all, had partial responses.

Here immunoSEQ multiplex PCR was the method, and the copy in TCRdb shows in-frame clones only, minus some. The table has tens of thousands of clones, 70% to 90% seen once. General study findings and limits: Circulating CD4+ and CD8+ T cells showed clonal expansion by week 6 at 0.1 to 3.0 mg/kg.

Germline CDR1 is SGHTA and CDR2 is FQGNSA. The CDR3 contains 13 residues. Between the trimmed V and J ends, which lost 4 bases and 1 base, there was a span of 7 bases. The sample was CD4+ or CD8+ T cells sorted from blood, taken in a trial of the OX40 agonist ivuxolimab. The source is an adult with an advanced solid tumor such as melanoma, head and neck, liver or kidney cancer. J is TRBJ1-1 and V is TRBV7-2, with D tentatively TRBD1 (6 bases). DNA of the CDR3: TGTGCCAGCAGCTCGGGACAGAACACTGAAGCTTTCTTT. Translation: CASSSGQNTEAFF.